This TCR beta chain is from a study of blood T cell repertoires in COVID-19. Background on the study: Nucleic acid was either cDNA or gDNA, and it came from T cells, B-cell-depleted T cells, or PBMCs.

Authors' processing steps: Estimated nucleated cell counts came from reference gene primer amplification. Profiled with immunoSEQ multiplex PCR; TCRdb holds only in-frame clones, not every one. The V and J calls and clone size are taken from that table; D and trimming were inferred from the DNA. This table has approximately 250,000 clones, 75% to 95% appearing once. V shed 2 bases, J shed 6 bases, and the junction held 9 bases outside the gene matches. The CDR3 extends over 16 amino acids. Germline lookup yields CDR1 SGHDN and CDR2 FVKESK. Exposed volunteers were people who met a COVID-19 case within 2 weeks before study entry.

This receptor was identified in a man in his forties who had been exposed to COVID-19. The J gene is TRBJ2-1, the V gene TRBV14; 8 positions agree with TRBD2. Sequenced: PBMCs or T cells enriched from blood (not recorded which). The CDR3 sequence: CASSQIGAGEINEQFF. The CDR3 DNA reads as TGTGCCAGCAGCCAAATAGGAGCGGGAGAGATCAATGAGCAGTTCTTC.